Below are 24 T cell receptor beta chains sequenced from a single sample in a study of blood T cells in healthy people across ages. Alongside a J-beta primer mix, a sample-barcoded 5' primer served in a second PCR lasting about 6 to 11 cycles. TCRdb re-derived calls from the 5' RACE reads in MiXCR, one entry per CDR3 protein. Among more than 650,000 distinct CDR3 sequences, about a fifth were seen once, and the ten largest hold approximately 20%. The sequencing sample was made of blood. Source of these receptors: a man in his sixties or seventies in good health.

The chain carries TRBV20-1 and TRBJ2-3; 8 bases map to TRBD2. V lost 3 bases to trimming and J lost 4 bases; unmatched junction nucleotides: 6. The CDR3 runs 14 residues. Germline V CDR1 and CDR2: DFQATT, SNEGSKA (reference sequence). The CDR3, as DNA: TGCAGTGCTAGTATTCCGGGGGGGCCAGATACGCAGTATTTT. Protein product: CSASIPGGPDTQYF.

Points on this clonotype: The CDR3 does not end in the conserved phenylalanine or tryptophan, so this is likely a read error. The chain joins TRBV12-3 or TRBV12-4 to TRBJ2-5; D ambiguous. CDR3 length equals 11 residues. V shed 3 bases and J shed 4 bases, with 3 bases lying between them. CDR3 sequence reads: CASSFTETQYS. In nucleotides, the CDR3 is TGTGCCAGCAGTTTTACAGAGACCCAGTACTCC.

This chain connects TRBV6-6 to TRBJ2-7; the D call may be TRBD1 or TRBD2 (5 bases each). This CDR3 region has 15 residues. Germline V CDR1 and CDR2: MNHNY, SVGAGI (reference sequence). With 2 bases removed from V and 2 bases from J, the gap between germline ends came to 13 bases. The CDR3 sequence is CASSYEGNSPYEQYF. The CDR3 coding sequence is TGTGCCAGCAGTTACGAGGGGAACAGCCCCTACGAGCAGTACTTC.

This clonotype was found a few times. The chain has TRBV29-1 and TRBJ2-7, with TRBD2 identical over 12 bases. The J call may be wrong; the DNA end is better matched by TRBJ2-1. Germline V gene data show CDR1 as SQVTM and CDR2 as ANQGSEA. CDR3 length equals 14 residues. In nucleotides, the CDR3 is TGCAGCTCTTCGACTAGCGGGGGTAAGAATGAGCAGTTCTTC. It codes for CSSSTSGGKNEQFF.

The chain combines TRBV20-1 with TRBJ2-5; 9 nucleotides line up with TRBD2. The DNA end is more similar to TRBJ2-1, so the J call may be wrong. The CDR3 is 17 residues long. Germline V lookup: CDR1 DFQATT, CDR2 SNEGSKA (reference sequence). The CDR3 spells CRVLESGRSIRGNEQFF. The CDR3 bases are TGCAGGGTATTAGAGAGCGGGAGGTCCATTCGGGGCAATGAGCAGTTCTTC.

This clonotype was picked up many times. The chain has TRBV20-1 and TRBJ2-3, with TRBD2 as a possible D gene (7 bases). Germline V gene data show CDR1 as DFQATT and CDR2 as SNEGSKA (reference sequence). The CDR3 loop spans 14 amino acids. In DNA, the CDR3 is TGCGGAATAGGGAGGGGGGGGGAGTCAGATACGCAGTATTTT. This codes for CGIGRGGESDTQYF.

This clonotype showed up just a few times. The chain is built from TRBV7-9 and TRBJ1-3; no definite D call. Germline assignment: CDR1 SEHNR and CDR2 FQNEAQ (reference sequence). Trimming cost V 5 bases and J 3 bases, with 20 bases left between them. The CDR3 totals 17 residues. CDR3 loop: CASSPKYRVNRGNTIYF. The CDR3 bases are TGTGCCAGCAGCCCAAAGTACAGAGTCAACCGTGGAAACACCATATATTTT.

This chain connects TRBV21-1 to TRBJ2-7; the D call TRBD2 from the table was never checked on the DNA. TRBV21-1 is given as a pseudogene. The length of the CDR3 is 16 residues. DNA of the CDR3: TGTGCCAGCAGCAAATCCCCGAAAACTAGCGGGAGGGCTAGGAACGTC. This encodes CASSKSPKTSGRARNV.

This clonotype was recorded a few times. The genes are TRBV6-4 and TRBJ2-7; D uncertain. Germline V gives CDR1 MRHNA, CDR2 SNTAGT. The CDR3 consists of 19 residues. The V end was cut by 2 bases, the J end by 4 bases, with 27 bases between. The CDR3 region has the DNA TGTGCCAGCAGTGACCCATCCCCCAAAGTAGGGATTAAATTTTACGAGCAGTACTTC. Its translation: CASSDPSPKVGIKFYEQYF.

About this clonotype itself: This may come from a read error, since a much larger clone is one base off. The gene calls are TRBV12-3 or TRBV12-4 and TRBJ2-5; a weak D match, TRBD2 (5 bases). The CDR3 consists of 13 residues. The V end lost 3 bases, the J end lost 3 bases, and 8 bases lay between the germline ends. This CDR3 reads CASSFTEEETQYF. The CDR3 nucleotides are TGTGCCAGCAGTTTCACGGAGGAAGAGACCCAGTACTTC.

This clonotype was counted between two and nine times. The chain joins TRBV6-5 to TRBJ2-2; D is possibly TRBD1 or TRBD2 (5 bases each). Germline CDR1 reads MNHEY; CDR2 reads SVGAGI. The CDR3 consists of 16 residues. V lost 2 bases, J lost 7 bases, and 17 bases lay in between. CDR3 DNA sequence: TGTGCCAGCAGTTACCTCGCCGGGACCGGTGGCGGGGAGCTGTTTTTT. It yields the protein CASSYLAGTGGGELFF.

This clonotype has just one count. In DNA, the CDR3 is TGCGCCAGCAGCCAGGACAGGTCCCACTATGGCTACACCTTC. Encoded protein: CASSQDRSHYGYTF. The rearrangement links TRBV4-1 to TRBJ1-2; 7 nucleotides agree with TRBD1. Germline assignment: CDR1 MGHRA and CDR2 YSYEKL. CDR3 length: 14 amino acids. V was pared by 3 bases and J by 3 bases, with 4 bases of the junction left unmatched.

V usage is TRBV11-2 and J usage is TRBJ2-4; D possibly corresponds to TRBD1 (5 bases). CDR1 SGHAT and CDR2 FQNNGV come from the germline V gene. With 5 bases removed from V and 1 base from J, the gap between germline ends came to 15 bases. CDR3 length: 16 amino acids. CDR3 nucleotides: TGTGCCAGCAGCCCACAGCCAGGGCAGGCCAAAAACATTCAGTACTTC. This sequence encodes CASSPQPGQAKNIQYF.

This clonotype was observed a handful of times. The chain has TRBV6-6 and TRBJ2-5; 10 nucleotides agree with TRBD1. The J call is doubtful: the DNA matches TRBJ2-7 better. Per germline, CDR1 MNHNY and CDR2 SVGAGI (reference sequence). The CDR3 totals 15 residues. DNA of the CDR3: TGTGCCAGCGGGCACCTGGACAGGGGGATCTACGAGCAGTACTTC. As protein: CASGHLDRGIYEQYF.

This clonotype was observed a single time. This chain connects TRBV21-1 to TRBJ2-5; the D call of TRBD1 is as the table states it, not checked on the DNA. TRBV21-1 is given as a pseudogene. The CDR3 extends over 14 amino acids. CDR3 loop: CASKKTGGVETQYF. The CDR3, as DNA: TGTGCCAGCAAGAAGACAGGGGGCGTTGAGACCCAGTACTTC.

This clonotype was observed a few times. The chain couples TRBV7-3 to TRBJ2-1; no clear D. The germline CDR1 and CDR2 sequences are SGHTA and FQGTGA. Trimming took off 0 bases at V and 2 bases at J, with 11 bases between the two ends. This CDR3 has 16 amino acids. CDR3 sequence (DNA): TGTGCCAGCAGCTTAACGGGCGGTACCACCTACAATGAGCAGTTCTTC. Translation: CASSLTGGTTYNEQFF.

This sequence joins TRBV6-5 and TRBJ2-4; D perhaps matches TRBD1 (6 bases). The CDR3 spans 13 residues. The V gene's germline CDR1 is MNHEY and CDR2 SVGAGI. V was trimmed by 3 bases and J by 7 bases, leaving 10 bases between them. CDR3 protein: CASSYSQGNIQYF. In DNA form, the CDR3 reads TGTGCCAGCAGTTATAGTCAGGGGAACATTCAGTACTTC.

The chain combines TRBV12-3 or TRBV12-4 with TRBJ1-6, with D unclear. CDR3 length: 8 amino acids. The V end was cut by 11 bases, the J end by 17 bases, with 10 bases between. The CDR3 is CAGPLFHF. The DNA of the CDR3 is TGTGCCGGGCCCCTATTCCACTTT.

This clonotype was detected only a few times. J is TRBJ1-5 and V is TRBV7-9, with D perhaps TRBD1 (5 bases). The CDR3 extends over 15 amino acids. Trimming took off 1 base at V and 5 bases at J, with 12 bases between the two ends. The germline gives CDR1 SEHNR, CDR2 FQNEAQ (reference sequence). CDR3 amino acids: CASSLGQGSYQPQHF. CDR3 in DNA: TGTGCCAGCAGCTTAGGTCAGGGTTCATATCAGCCCCAGCATTTT.

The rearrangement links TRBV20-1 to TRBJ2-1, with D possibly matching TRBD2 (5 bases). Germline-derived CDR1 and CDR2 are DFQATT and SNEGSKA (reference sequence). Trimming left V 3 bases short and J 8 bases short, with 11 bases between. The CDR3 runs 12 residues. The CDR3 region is CSASHPGYEQFF. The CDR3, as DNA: TGCAGTGCTAGCCACCCGGGGTATGAGCAGTTCTTC.

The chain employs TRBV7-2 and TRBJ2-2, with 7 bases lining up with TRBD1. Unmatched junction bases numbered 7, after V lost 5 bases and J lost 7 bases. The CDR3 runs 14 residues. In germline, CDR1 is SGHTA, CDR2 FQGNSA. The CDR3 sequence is CASSLNRGDGELFF. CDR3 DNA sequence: TGTGCCAGCAGCCTGAACAGGGGAGACGGGGAGCTGTTTTTT.

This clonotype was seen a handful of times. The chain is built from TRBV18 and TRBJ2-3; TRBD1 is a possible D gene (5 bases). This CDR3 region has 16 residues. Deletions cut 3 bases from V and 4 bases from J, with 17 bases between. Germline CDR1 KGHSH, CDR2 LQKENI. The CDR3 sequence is CASSPGRERSADTQYF. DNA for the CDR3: TGTGCCAGCTCACCGGGGCGCGAGCGAAGCGCAGATACGCAGTATTTT.

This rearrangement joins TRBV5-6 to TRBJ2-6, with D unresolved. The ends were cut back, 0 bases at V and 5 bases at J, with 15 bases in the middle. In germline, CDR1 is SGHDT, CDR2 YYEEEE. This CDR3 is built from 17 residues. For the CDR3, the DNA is TGTGCCAGCAGCTTGGTAGAACTCACCTCAAGGGCCAACGTCCTGACTTTC. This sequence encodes CASSLVELTSRANVLTF.

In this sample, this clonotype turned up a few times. CDR3 DNA sequence: TGTGCCAGCAGCTATCAACTGGTTACCTACGAGCAGTACTTC. Amino acids: CASSYQLVTYEQYF. The chain links TRBV7-2 to TRBJ2-7; D not certain. Trimming removed 4 bases from V and 2 bases from J, with 12 bases in between. This CDR3 is 14 amino acids long. Germline CDR1 is SGHTA and CDR2 is FQGNSA. Using reference TRBV7-2 and TRBJ2-7 for the parts outside the CDR3, the full variable domain is GAGVSQSPSNKVTEKGKDVELRCDPISGHTALYWYRQSLGQGLEFLIYFQGNSAPDKSGLPSDRFSAERTGGSVSTLTIQRTQQEDSAVYLCASSYQLVTYEQYFGPGTRLTVT.